A selection of T cell receptor beta chains follows, all from one sample in a study of T cell responses to AZD1222 COVID-19 vaccine. Here immunoSEQ multiplex PCR was the method, and the copy in TCRdb shows in-frame clones only, minus some. The sample carries around 140,000 clones, 88% recorded once. The material was peripheral blood, obtained 28 days after the second dose of the MenACWY control vaccine. All receptors derive from an adult who received the MenACWY meningococcal vaccine as a control. CDR3s leave out the opening cysteine and the closing phenylalanine or tryptophan. Each record gives: J gene, V gene, CDR3 protein.

j_call: TRBJ2-7; v_call: TRBV28; cdr3_aa: ASRRRTGGGEQY
j_call: TRBJ2-1; v_call: TRBV24-1; cdr3_aa: ATSDYLEVQGEQF
j_call: TRBJ2-4; v_call: TRBV6-2/TRBV6-3; cdr3_aa: ASSDPPLLAKNIQY
j_call: TRBJ1-2; v_call: TRBV19; cdr3_aa: ASSILRYGYT
j_call: TRBJ2-5; v_call: TRBV5-1; cdr3_aa: ASSLLRTGGDETQY
j_call: TRBJ2-7; v_call: TRBV7-9; cdr3_aa: ASSPSGTGGPYEQY
j_call: TRBJ1-2; v_call: TRBV28; cdr3_aa: ASSLWDRGPGYGYT
j_call: TRBJ1-2; v_call: TRBV19; cdr3_aa: ASSEGYGYT
j_call: TRBJ1-6; v_call: TRBV3-1/TRBV3-2; cdr3_aa: ASSQGHPGTMDSPLH
j_call: TRBJ1-2; v_call: TRBV29-1; cdr3_aa: SVWTGGQRYYGYT
j_call: TRBJ1-1; v_call: TRBV5-1; cdr3_aa: ASSLEVGTEAF
j_call: TRBJ1-2; v_call: TRBV6-4; cdr3_aa: ASQDFDRGGGYT
j_call: TRBJ2-3; v_call: TRBV6-5; cdr3_aa: ASTTTGKSTDTQY
j_call: TRBJ2-3; v_call: TRBV4-3; cdr3_aa: ASSRHRGEDTQY
j_call: TRBJ2-1; v_call: TRBV20-1; cdr3_aa: SEGSNNEQF
j_call: TRBJ1-1; v_call: TRBV5-8; cdr3_aa: ASSWGPNTEAF
j_call: TRBJ1-4; v_call: TRBV5-1; cdr3_aa: ASSLTGQGNEKLF
j_call: TRBJ1-4; v_call: TRBV5-1; cdr3_aa: ASSSTGLGEKLF
j_call: TRBJ2-7; v_call: TRBV2; cdr3_aa: ASSENKQYEQY
j_call: TRBJ1-6; v_call: TRBV7-2; cdr3_aa: ASSLVDNSPLH
j_call: TRBJ2-1; v_call: TRBV7-3; cdr3_aa: ASSPRLAGSSNEQF
j_call: TRBJ1-5; v_call: TRBV6-2/TRBV6-3; cdr3_aa: ASSSRGYNQPQH
j_call: TRBJ2-7; v_call: TRBV30; cdr3_aa: AWSGPYEQY
j_call: TRBJ2-7; v_call: TRBV7-9; cdr3_aa: ASSLGGPVYEQY
j_call: TRBJ1-4; v_call: TRBV7-7; cdr3_aa: ASSLGAGVNEKLF
j_call: TRBJ2-1; v_call: TRBV19; cdr3_aa: ASSIGGQRSEF
j_call: TRBJ2-2; v_call: TRBV5-1; cdr3_aa: ASSYDFTGELF
j_call: TRBJ1-2; v_call: TRBV19; cdr3_aa: ASTRDREYGYT
j_call: TRBJ1-1; v_call: TRBV9; cdr3_aa: ASSTGPSTEAF
j_call: TRBJ2-3; v_call: TRBV24-1; cdr3_aa: ATSDSRLTDTQY
j_call: TRBJ2-1; v_call: TRBV28; cdr3_aa: ASSFQRAGSDEQF
j_call: TRBJ1-4; v_call: TRBV11-3; cdr3_aa: ASSYLTGEAEKLF
j_call: TRBJ1-1; v_call: TRBV19; cdr3_aa: ASSLTGNTEAF
j_call: TRBJ2-7; v_call: TRBV19; cdr3_aa: ASKTGKTYEQY
j_call: TRBJ1-1; v_call: TRBV28; cdr3_aa: ASRAGTGAPTEAF
j_call: TRBJ1-3; v_call: TRBV7-8; cdr3_aa: ASSPREVRNTIY
j_call: TRBJ1-5; v_call: TRBV28; cdr3_aa: ASSQNRAAGHQPQH
j_call: TRBJ2-1; v_call: TRBV7-3; cdr3_aa: ASSRLVAGGLNEQF
j_call: TRBJ2-1; v_call: TRBV2; cdr3_aa: ASRRAVGNNEQF
j_call: TRBJ1-6; v_call: TRBV6-2/TRBV6-3; cdr3_aa: ASSYSRTLNSPLH
j_call: TRBJ2-7; v_call: TRBV28; cdr3_aa: ASSTYRGEQY
j_call: TRBJ2-5; v_call: TRBV7-9; cdr3_aa: ASSGRGLGETQY
j_call: TRBJ2-3; v_call: TRBV6-5; cdr3_aa: ASRRVSSTDTQY
j_call: TRBJ1-4; v_call: TRBV2; cdr3_aa: ASSEQGVKQEKLF
j_call: TRBJ2-5; v_call: TRBV2; cdr3_aa: ASRVGQDLWY
j_call: TRBJ2-5; v_call: TRBV5-4; cdr3_aa: ASSQESGGRKTQY
j_call: TRBJ1-2; v_call: TRBV7-2; cdr3_aa: ASSLVRSNYGYT